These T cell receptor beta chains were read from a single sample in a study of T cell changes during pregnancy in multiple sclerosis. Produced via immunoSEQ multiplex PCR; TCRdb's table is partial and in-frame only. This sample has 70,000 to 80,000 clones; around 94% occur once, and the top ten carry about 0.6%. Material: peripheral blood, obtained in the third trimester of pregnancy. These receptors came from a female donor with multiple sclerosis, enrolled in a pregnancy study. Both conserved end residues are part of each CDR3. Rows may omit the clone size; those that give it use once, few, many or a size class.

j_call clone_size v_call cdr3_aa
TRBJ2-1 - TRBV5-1 CASRSRGRETYNEQFF
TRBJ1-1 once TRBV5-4 CASSPGHSVGGDTEAFF
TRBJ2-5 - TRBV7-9 CASSLVGTGTEETQYF
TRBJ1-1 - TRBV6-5 CASSYRRFRGNTEAFF
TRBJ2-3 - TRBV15 CATSRALSGPTDTQYF
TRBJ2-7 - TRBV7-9 CASSSGQSSYEQYF
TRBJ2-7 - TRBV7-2 CASSLNPSFGLNEQYF
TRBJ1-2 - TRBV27 CASSSSGSDRVYGYTF
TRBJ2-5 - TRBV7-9 CASSHPDREFQETQYF
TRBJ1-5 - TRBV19 CASTHSGTASLGF
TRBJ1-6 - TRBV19 CASSRHGSPLHF
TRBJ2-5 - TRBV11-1 CASSYLALQETQYF
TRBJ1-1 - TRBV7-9 CASSLREAAEAFF
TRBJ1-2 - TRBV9 CASSAGTGGAFDYGYTF
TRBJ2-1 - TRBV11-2 CASSMTSGGANNEQFF
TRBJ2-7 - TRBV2 CASKEGLAIYEQYF
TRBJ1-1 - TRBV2 CASRDLMNTEAFF
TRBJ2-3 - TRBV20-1 CSAAATDTQYF
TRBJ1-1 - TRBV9 CASSVALNTEAFF
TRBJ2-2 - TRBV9 CASSVPGSYTGELFF
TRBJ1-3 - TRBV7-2 CASSLSGQISGNTIYF
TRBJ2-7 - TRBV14 CASSQVAGARPYEQYF
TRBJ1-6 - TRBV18 CASSQSGNDYNSPLHF
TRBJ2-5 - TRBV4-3 CASSQVVGGGAETQYF
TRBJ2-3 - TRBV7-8 CASSSPVAGALRTDTQYF
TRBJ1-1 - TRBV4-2 CASSQDSSRAEAFF
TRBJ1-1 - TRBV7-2 CASSLSSVNTEAFF
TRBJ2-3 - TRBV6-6 CASARGGPGTDTQYF
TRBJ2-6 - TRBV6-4 CASSPDSGANVLTF
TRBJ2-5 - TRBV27 CASSSRPGLAGYQETQYF
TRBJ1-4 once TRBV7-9 CASRVDGLNEKLFF
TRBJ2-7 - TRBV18 CASSPGTDLSYEQYF
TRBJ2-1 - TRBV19 CASSIASNSHNEQFF
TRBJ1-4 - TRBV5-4 CASSPGGVDEKLFF
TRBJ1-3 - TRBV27 CASSASTGYGNTIYF
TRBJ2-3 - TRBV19 CASSITGTDTQYF
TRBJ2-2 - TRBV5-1 CASSRGLNTGELFF
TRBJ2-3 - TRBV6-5 CASSLTSGDADTQYF
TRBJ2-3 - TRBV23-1 CASSQSHRVNLTDTQYF
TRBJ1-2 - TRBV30 CAWSASLYGYTF
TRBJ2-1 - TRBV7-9 CASSLGGTARVEQFF
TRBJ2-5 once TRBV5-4 CASSLWSSEETQYF
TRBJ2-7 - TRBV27 CASSFGGPSLEQYF
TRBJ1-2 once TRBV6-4 CASSDSRAGGHYGYTF
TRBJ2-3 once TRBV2 CASTSESGGAPDTQYF